What follows are 12 T cell receptor beta chains derived from one specimen sequenced in a study of blood T cell repertoires in COVID-19. Profiled with immunoSEQ multiplex PCR; TCRdb holds only in-frame clones, not every one. The data show roughly 280,000 clones, approximately 88% seen once. The sample was peripheral blood. Every receptor here comes from a man in his fifties or sixties with acute or convalescent COVID-19.

The chain uses TRBV5-1 and TRBJ2-7; D is possibly TRBD2 (6 bases). There are 14 residues in the CDR3. Germline V gene sequence: CDR1 SGHRS, CDR2 YFSETQ. Deletions cut 4 bases from V and 4 bases from J, with 15 bases between. CDR3 bases: TGCGCCAGCAGCCCATGGTCCGGGGGTTACGAGCAGTACTTC. Translating gives CASSPWSGGYEQYF.

The rearrangement uses TRBV3-1 (or the pseudogene TRBV3-2) and TRBJ2-5; 12 nucleotides line up with TRBD2. V lost 6 bases to trimming and J lost 5 bases; unmatched junction nucleotides: 7. The CDR3 sequence is 15 residues long. The germline V gene encodes CDR1 LGHDT and CDR2 YNNKEL (reference sequence). The CDR3 DNA follows: TGTGCCAGCAGTCTAGCGGGGGGGGAAACGGAGACCCAGTACTTC. Encoded protein: CASSLAGGETETQYF.

V and J are TRBV18 and TRBJ1-5; D is ambiguous. Germline CDR1 and CDR2: KGHSH and LQKENI. This CDR3 comprises 13 residues. V lost 5 bases and J 7 bases, leaving 12 bases between the germline ends. CDR3 in amino acids: CASSVTVGQPQHF. The CDR3 DNA is TGTGCCAGCTCAGTAACCGTGGGCCAGCCCCAGCATTTT.

The chain recombines TRBV12-3 or TRBV12-4 with TRBJ2-7, with 7 nucleotides matching TRBD1. V was pared by 6 bases and J by 5 bases, with 7 bases of the junction left unmatched. This CDR3 has 13 amino acids. CDR3 residues: CASSLTGAHEQYF. CDR3 bases: TGTGCCAGCAGCCTAACAGGGGCCCACGAGCAGTACTTC.

The chain couples TRBV13 to TRBJ1-1; no firm D call. The germline V gene has CDR1 PRHDT and CDR2 FYEKMQ (reference sequence). The CDR3 loop spans 14 amino acids. V was trimmed by 0 bases and J by 7 bases, leaving 12 bases between them. This chain's CDR3 is CASSLGPLGGEAFF. The DNA for the CDR3 is TGTGCCAGCAGCTTAGGCCCCCTTGGAGGTGAAGCTTTCTTT.

The chain joins TRBV12-5 to TRBJ2-2, with D maybe TRBD1 (5 bases). Germline V gene sequence: CDR1 LGHNT, CDR2 FRNRAP. The length of the CDR3 is 14 residues. Trimming removed 5 bases from V and 1 base from J, with 8 bases in between. The CDR3 region is CASGDRQNTGELFF. The CDR3 nucleotides are TGTGCTAGTGGTGACAGACAGAACACCGGGGAGCTGTTTTTT.

The chain has TRBV12-3 or TRBV12-4 and TRBJ1-1, with a weak D call TRBD1 (6 bases). Trimming took off 7 bases at V and 3 bases at J, with 12 bases between the two ends. This CDR3 contains 13 residues. CDR3 nucleotide sequence: TGTGCCAGCACCAACAGGGCGTACACTGAAGCTTTCTTT. It specifies CASTNRAYTEAFF.

The chain has TRBV6-5 and TRBJ2-2; no firm D call. Trimming pared 6 bases from V and 7 bases from J, leaving 9 bases between. The V gene's germline CDR1 is MNHEY and CDR2 SVGAGI. The CDR3 covers 12 residues. The CDR3 loop is CASRRFSGELFF. CDR3 nucleotides: TGTGCCAGCAGACGATTTAGCGGGGAGCTGTTTTTT.

J is TRBJ2-5 and V is TRBV3-1 (or the pseudogene TRBV3-2); maybe TRBD2 (7 bases). CDR3 length equals 14 residues. Germline V gene data show CDR1 as LGHDT and CDR2 as YNNKEL (reference sequence). V was shortened by 7 bases and J by 4 bases, with 16 bases between the two germline ends. CDR3 sequence reads: CASTSTGGPETQYF. For the CDR3, the DNA is TGTGCCAGCACCTCCACCGGGGGGCCAGAGACCCAGTACTTC.

This chain uses TRBV19 with TRBJ1-2, with D possibly matching TRBD1 (5 bases). Germline lookup yields CDR1 LNHDA and CDR2 SQIVND (reference sequence). The V end was cut by 1 base, the J end by 6 bases, with 12 bases between. This CDR3 comprises 14 residues. The CDR3, as DNA: TGTGCCAGTAGTATAGTTCCAGGGTTGGATGGCTACACCTTC. This sequence encodes CASSIVPGLDGYTF.

The chain employs TRBV3-1 (or the pseudogene TRBV3-2) and TRBJ2-7; maybe TRBD1 (5 bases). Germline V gene data show CDR1 as LGHDT and CDR2 as YNNKEL (reference sequence). The CDR3 has 15 residues. The V end was cut by 0 bases, the J end by 3 bases, with 12 bases between. CDR3 sequence reads: CASSQDQVTVYEQYF. The CDR3 nucleotides read TGTGCCAGCAGCCAAGATCAGGTGACAGTCTACGAGCAGTACTTC.

V and J are TRBV3-1 (or the pseudogene TRBV3-2) and TRBJ1-4, with TRBD1 as a possible D gene (6 bases). CDR1 and CDR2 (germline): LGHDT, YNNKEL (reference sequence). The V end lost 0 bases, the J end lost 6 bases, and 17 bases lay between the germline ends. The CDR3 has 17 amino acids. CDR3 in DNA: TGTGCCAGCAGCCAAGATCCTTTGGCAGGGGAACATGAAAAACTGTTTTTT. It encodes CASSQDPLAGEHEKLFF.